This note documents a single T cell receptor beta chain sequence. Its antigen is not identified. The data were taken from a study of OX40 agonist ivuxolimab in advanced cancers. Study information: The dose-escalation group included hepatocellular carcinoma, melanoma, renal cell carcinoma and head and neck cancer. Anti-PD-1, anti-PD-L1 or anti-CTLA-4 therapy given earlier was allowed, and around 40% had some. General observations from the study: Clonal expansion in partial responders at 0.1-3.0 mg/kg ranked among the lowest. The antigen specificity of the peripheral T cells (those that were expanded) was not determined.

Sequencing was performed with immunoSEQ multiplex PCR; in TCRdb, only in-frame clones are kept and a portion is missing. Among some 65,000 clones listed, roughly 89% were seen once. The CDR3 has 13 residues. V shed 4 bases and J shed 3 bases, with 13 bases lying between them. Per germline, CDR1 SQVTM and CDR2 ANQGSEA. The sequenced sample was CD4+ or CD8+ T cells sorted from blood, obtained in a trial of the OX40 agonist ivuxolimab. The V call is TRBV29-1, the J call TRBJ2-7; weak D call: TRBD2 (6 bases). The receptor was isolated from an adult with an advanced solid tumor such as melanoma, head and neck, liver or kidney cancer. The CDR3 DNA sequence: TGCAGCGTTGGGAGGGTGGACGGCTACGAGCAGTACTTC. Encoded protein: CSVGRVDGYEQYF.